The clone carrying this TCR beta chain was seen a few times. This record belongs to a study of blood T cell repertoires in COVID-19. Study at large: Samples taken during acute and convalescent COVID-19 were collected in the United States, Italy and Spain.

The study recruited people aged about 18 to 95 years across about two dozen US areas. The study assigned cohorts using participant-reported clinical history. This CDR3 has 14 residues. Germline assignment: CDR1 SNHLY and CDR2 FYNNEI. V lost 6 bases to trimming and J lost 7 bases; unmatched junction nucleotides: 10. As originally analysed: Estimates of nucleated cell counts were drawn from the amplification of reference gene primers. Assay: immunoSEQ multiplex PCR; the TCRdb copy retains only in-frame clones and omits some. V and J calls and clone size are given by that table; D and trimming were obtained from the DNA. The data show about 160,000 clones, with less than 85% seen just once and 15% to 20% held by the top ten.

The clonotype originates from a man aged 55-75 years who had recovered from COVID-19. This chain uses TRBV2 with TRBJ2-7; TRBD1 matches at 9 bases. Sequenced sample: PBMCs or T cells enriched from blood (not recorded which). The CDR3 protein is CASRQDRGPIEQYF. As DNA, the CDR3 is TGTGCCAGCAGGCAGGACAGGGGTCCTATAGAGCAGTACTTC.